The 31 T cell receptor beta chains in this list originate from one sample, sequenced in a study of human T cells and chemical hapten exposure (TCRdb year 2021). The meaning of the sample's time point label: patch test 2, 6 weeks after DPC sensitization. Taken with the paper, the label for treatment or condition translates to: therapeutic diphenylcyclopropenone sensitization with weekly scalp DPC. The library was built by means of RACE. The sequencer was a NextSeq 500. TCRdb trimmed the raw reads at Q25, called clones with MiXCR and kept productive beta chains. Every distinct CDR3 protein forms one entry, paired with its most common genes and DNA. For this sample there are some 71,000 distinct CDR3 sequences; 10% appear just once. The ten largest clonotypes hold around 7% of the sample. Here the sequenced sample was whole blood, taken in connection with sensitization to the hapten diphenylcyclopropenone (DPC). The receptor source for this set is a woman aged 45-65 years with alopecia areata. Some clones in this sample may be carry-over from other donors' samples.

The rearrangement joins TRBV29-1 to TRBJ1-1; D unclear. This CDR3 has 13 residues. Germline V gives CDR1 SQVTM, CDR2 ANQGSEA. Trimming left V 4 bases short and J 3 bases short, with 12 bases between. The CDR3, as DNA: TGCAGCGTTGCGGAGGCGGCGGACACTGAAGCTTTCTTT. Protein sequence: CSVAEAADTEAFF.

CDR3 nucleotide sequence: TGTGCCAGCAGCTTAAGGCGGGATTACCATGAGCAGTTCTTC. Translation gives CASSLRRDYHEQFF. This chain connects TRBV7-2 to TRBJ2-1, with TRBD2 as a possible D gene (6 bases). This CDR3 is 14 amino acids long. CDR1 SGHTA and CDR2 FQGNSA come from the germline V gene. Trimming removed 2 bases from V and 8 bases from J, with 13 bases in between.

This clonotype was picked up a small number of times. The gene calls are TRBV29-1 and TRBJ2-3; no clear D gene. Germline V gene data show CDR1 as SQVTM and CDR2 as ANQGSEA. There are 11 residues in the CDR3. V was pared by 0 bases and J by 5 bases, with 3 bases between. The DNA for the CDR3 is TGCAGCGTTGAAGAGGGAGATACGCAGTATTTT. Residues: CSVEEGDTQYF.

The V and J genes are TRBV3-1 and TRBJ2-4; 9 nucleotides match TRBD2. CDR1 LGHDT and CDR2 YNNKEL come from the germline V gene (reference sequence). The CDR3 covers 19 residues. Unmatched junction bases numbered 16, after V lost 4 bases and J lost 3 bases. CDR3 nucleotides: TGTGCCAGCAGCCGAGAGACTAGCGGAGGTGGTATAGGCAAAAACATTCAGTACTTC. This gives the protein CASSRETSGGGIGKNIQYF.

This clonotype has a count of ten or more. The genes are TRBV2 and TRBJ2-7; perhaps D is TRBD1 or TRBD2 (5 bases each). The CDR3 runs 14 residues. CDR1 and CDR2 from the germline V gene are SNHLY and FYNNEI. V shed 6 bases and J shed 2 bases, with 14 bases lying between them. The CDR3 is CASRFRQGPYEQYF. The DNA for the CDR3 is TGTGCCAGCAGATTCCGGCAGGGACCCTACGAGCAGTACTTC.

This clonotype was found many times. The junction departs from the called germline gene at one end, perhaps through a read error. The V call is TRBV7-7, the J call TRBJ2-2; 11 positions match TRBD2. Germline CDR1 is SSHAT and CDR2 is FNYEAQ (reference sequence). The CDR3 runs to 16 residues. The chain's CDR3 is CASSLGLADTTGELFF. CDR3 DNA: TGTGCTAGCAGCTTGGGACTAGCGGATACCACCGGGGAGCTGTTTTTT.

This chain uses TRBV30 with TRBJ2-1, with 15 bases matching TRBD2. The germline gives CDR1 GTSNPN, CDR2 SVGIG (reference sequence). The length of the CDR3 is 16 residues. The V gene end was trimmed by 3 bases and the J gene end by 8 bases; junction bases not matched to a gene: 8. The DNA of the CDR3 is TGTGCCTGGAGGAAGGGACTAGCGGGAGGACGCTATGAGCAGTTCTTC. As protein: CAWRKGLAGGRYEQFF.

This clonotype was counted at least ten times. V and J are TRBV2 and TRBJ2-2; 7 nucleotides agree with TRBD2. The ends lost 8 bases at V and 1 base at J; junction bases unmatched: 4. The germline V gene encodes CDR1 SNHLY and CDR2 FYNNEI. The CDR3 is made up of 14 amino acids. DNA for the CDR3: TGTGCCAGCCGACTAGCCCTGAACACCGGGGAGCTGTTTTTT. Protein product: CASRLALNTGELFF.

The chain employs TRBV7-9 and TRBJ2-1; a weak D match, TRBD1 (6 bases). Germline CDR1 is SEHNR and CDR2 is FQNEAQ (reference sequence). The CDR3 is 13 amino acids. Trimming removed 5 bases from V and 7 bases from J, with 12 bases in between. CDR3 sequence: CASSRSGANEQFF. The CDR3 nucleotides read TGTGCCAGCAGCCGATCAGGGGCTAATGAGCAGTTCTTC.

With respect to this clonotype: This may come from a read error, since a much larger clone is one base off. V usage is TRBV20-1 and J usage is TRBJ2-1, with 7 bases lining up with TRBD2. The CDR3 covers 13 residues. Looked up from germline, CDR1 is DFQATT and CDR2 is SNEGSKA (reference sequence). CDR3 amino acids: CSASSSGYNERFF. The CDR3 DNA sequence: TGCAGTGCTAGCTCTAGCGGCTACAATGAGCGGTTCTTC.

The chain recombines TRBV19 with TRBJ2-5; TRBD1 matches at 11 bases. The ends lost 9 bases at V and 2 bases at J; junction bases unmatched: 8. The CDR3 covers 15 residues. Germline V gene sequence: CDR1 LNHDA, CDR2 SQIVND (reference sequence). CDR3 in amino acids: CASSSGTGGQETQYF. The CDR3 DNA reads TGTGCCAGCAGCTCCGGGACAGGGGGTCAAGAGACCCAGTACTTC. Full variable domain (rest looked up from reference TRBV19 and TRBJ2-5): DGGITQSPKYLFRKEGQNVTLSCEQNLNHDAMYWYRQDPGQGLRLIYYSQIVNDFQKGDIAEGYSVSREKKESFPLTVTSAQKNPTAFYLCASSSGTGGQETQYFGPGTRLLVL.

This clonotype has just a few counts. V gene TRBV7-2 combines with J gene TRBJ2-2; no definite D call. There are 13 residues in the CDR3. Trimming pared 2 bases from V and 9 bases from J, leaving 10 bases between. In germline, CDR1 is SGHTA, CDR2 FQGNSA. The CDR3 sequence is CASSLSYSRELFF. The CDR3 coding sequence is TGTGCCAGCAGCTTATCCTACTCCAGGGAGCTGTTTTTT.

In its sample, this clonotype was seen many times. This chain uses TRBV7-8 with TRBJ2-1; TRBD1 matches at 9 bases. The V segment lost 5 bases and the J segment 5 bases; nucleotides outside the gene matches: 19. Germline CDR1 SGHVS, CDR2 FQNEAQ. The CDR3 sequence is 19 residues long. This CDR3 is CASSHPLGPGQGTDNEQFF. The CDR3 DNA sequence: TGTGCCAGCAGCCATCCCCTGGGGCCGGGACAGGGAACGGACAATGAGCAGTTCTTC. The complete variable domain, with remaining parts taken from reference TRBV7-8 and TRBJ2-1, reads GAGVSQSPRYKVAKRGQDVALRCDPISGHVSLFWYQQALGQGPEFLTYFQNEAQLDKSGLPSDRFFAERPEGSVSTLKIQRTQQEDSAVYLCASSHPLGPGQGTDNEQFFGPGTRLTVL.

This clonotype has at least ten counts. The chain recombines TRBV6-1 with TRBJ2-3, with 7 bases matching TRBD1. J lost 0 bases, V lost 10 bases, and 13 bases had no gene match. CDR3 length equals 16 residues. Germline V gene sequence: CDR1 MNHNS, CDR2 SASEGT. In DNA form, the CDR3 reads TGTGCCACCAACCGGGACAGAGCTACTAGCACAGATACGCAGTATTTT. Its protein product is CATNRDRATSTDTQYF.

This chain's CDR3 is CASSYSWDEQYF. Written as DNA, the CDR3 is TGTGCCAGCAGTTACTCGTGGGACGAGCAGTACTTC. The J gene is TRBJ2-7, the V gene TRBV6-6, with D unclear. Trimming stripped 0 bases from V and 5 bases from J, with 5 bases between. This CDR3 has 12 amino acids. Germline V lookup: CDR1 MNHNY, CDR2 SVGAGI (reference sequence).

The table lists this clonotype with a few counts. The chain couples TRBV10-3 to TRBJ2-5; 9 positions match TRBD1. In germline, CDR1 is ENHRY, CDR2 SYGVKD. The CDR3 totals 13 residues. V lost 8 bases and J lost 5; bases outside the gene matches: 6. CDR3 sequence reads: CAIGSGQGETQYF. The CDR3 DNA follows: TGTGCCATCGGATCGGGACAGGGCGAGACCCAGTACTTC.

This clonotype was seen many times. The chain has TRBV7-9 and TRBJ1-1, with TRBD1 matching 7 bases. The length of the CDR3 is 12 residues. Germline V gene sequence: CDR1 SEHNR, CDR2 FQNEAQ (reference sequence). V lost 5 bases, J lost 8 bases, and 5 bases stayed unmatched. CDR3 protein: CASSPTGPEAFF. The CDR3 bases are TGTGCCAGCAGCCCGACAGGGCCCGAAGCTTTCTTT.

This clonotype was picked up a small number of times. The genes are TRBV29-1 and TRBJ1-2, with a tentative D call TRBD1 (6 bases). The CDR3 contains 13 residues. V lost 7 bases, J lost 4 bases, and 16 bases lay in between. CDR1 and CDR2 (germline): SQVTM, ANQGSEA. The CDR3, as DNA: TGCAGCGCCATGGACAGCAGTTTCTATGGCTACACCTTC. This encodes CSAMDSSFYGYTF.

This clonotype was seen more than once but under ten times. V is TRBV2 and J is TRBJ2-5; D possibly corresponds to TRBD2 (6 bases). Germline CDR1 reads SNHLY; CDR2 reads FYNNEI. V was shortened by 2 bases and J by 5 bases, with 12 bases between the two germline ends. This CDR3 is built from 14 residues. The CDR3 DNA reads TGTGCCAGCAGTGAATGGAGGGATCGGGAGACCCAGTACTTC. Translating it yields CASSEWRDRETQYF.

The V call is TRBV19, the J call TRBJ2-5, with TRBD1 identical over 7 bases. V trimming: 7 bases; J trimming: 0 bases; junction bases outside the gene matches: 2. CDR1 and CDR2 from the germline V gene are LNHDA and SQIVND (reference sequence). This CDR3 has 13 residues. The CDR3 bases are TGTGCCAGTAACAGGGGCAACCAAGAGACCCAGTACTTC. It yields the protein CASNRGNQETQYF.

This clonotype was counted ten times or more. V is TRBV3-1 and J is TRBJ1-1; D unresolved. There are 13 residues in the CDR3. The V end lost 1 base, the J end lost 0 bases, and 3 bases lay between the germline ends. Germline V gives CDR1 LGHDT, CDR2 YNNKEL (reference sequence). Here the CDR3 reads CASSQGMNTEAFF. The CDR3 bases are TGTGCCAGCAGCCAAGGAATGAACACTGAAGCTTTCTTT.

This chain links TRBV6-5 with TRBJ2-3; D remains ambiguous. The CDR3 is made up of 15 amino acids. Looked up from germline, CDR1 is MNHEY and CDR2 is SVGAGI. V lost 2 bases to trimming and J lost 2 bases, with 11 bases between them. In DNA, the CDR3 is TGTGCCAGCAGTTACGCGAGGCCCCCCACAGATACGCAGTATTTT. It specifies CASSYARPPTDTQYF.

This clonotype was picked up many times. The gene calls are TRBV7-6 and TRBJ2-5; a weak D match, TRBD2 (6 bases). Looked up from germline, CDR1 is SGHVS and CDR2 is FNYEAQ. This CDR3 is built from 15 residues. Trimming took off 10 bases at V and 4 bases at J, with 22 bases between the two ends. The CDR3 DNA follows: TGTGCCACCACCCCCGGGCGGGATTGGTCAGAGACCCAGTACTTC. It encodes CATTPGRDWSETQYF.

Ten or more counts support this clonotype. V is TRBV6-5 and J is TRBJ1-6; 7 positions agree with TRBD1. Trimming at V came to 2 bases and at J to 10 bases, leaving 8 bases not matched to a gene. CDR1 is MNHEY and CDR2 is SVGAGI in the germline V gene. The CDR3 runs 15 residues. The CDR3 nucleotides are TGTGCCAGCAGTTACAGACAGGGAGGCAAATCACCCCTCCACTTT. Translated, it gives CASSYRQGGKSPLHF.

This clonotype occurred many times. V usage is TRBV19 and J usage is TRBJ1-5; 7 nucleotides line up with TRBD1. The germline V gene encodes CDR1 LNHDA and CDR2 SQIVND (reference sequence). V trimming: 8 bases; J trimming: 6 bases; junction bases outside the gene matches: 7. CDR3 length equals 13 residues. The CDR3: CASGRQGGQPQHF. As DNA, the CDR3 is TGTGCCAGTGGGAGACAGGGTGGTCAGCCCCAGCATTTT.

This clonotype was picked up many times. V and J are TRBV11-2 and TRBJ2-1, with 8 bases identical to TRBD2. The CDR3 sequence is 16 residues long. CDR1 is SGHAT, CDR2 FQNNGV, per germline. V trimming: 0 bases; J trimming: 9 bases; junction bases outside the gene matches: 10. The CDR3 DNA follows: TGTGCCAGCAGCTTAGATCTGCGCGGGAGGATCGGTGAGCAGTTCTTC. Protein: CASSLDLRGRIGEQFF.

The J gene is TRBJ2-7, the V gene TRBV3-1; 9 bases fit TRBD1. From germline, CDR1 is LGHDT and CDR2 YNNKEL (reference sequence). The CDR3 spans 15 residues. The V and J ends lost 1 base and 4 bases, in that order; junction bases with no gene match: 5. DNA for the CDR3: TGTGCCAGCAGCCAAGGGGGACAGGGACAATACGAGCAGTACTTC. Amino acids: CASSQGGQGQYEQYF.

This clonotype was counted at least ten times. The rearrangement links TRBV27 to TRBJ2-7, with a weak D call TRBD2 (5 bases). This CDR3 region has 13 residues. Germline V gene lookup returns CDR1 MNHEY and CDR2 SMNVEV (reference sequence). V dropped 3 bases and J dropped 3 bases, with 9 bases sitting between them. The CDR3 reads CASSFTGSYEQYF. The CDR3 region has the DNA TGTGCCAGCAGTTTTACGGGGAGCTACGAGCAGTACTTC.

This clonotype was observed many times. V gene TRBV18 combines with J gene TRBJ1-4; 9 bases match TRBD1. CDR1 is KGHSH and CDR2 is LQKENI in the germline V gene. This CDR3 is built from 16 residues. V gave up 3 bases and J gave up 8 bases; unmatched junction bases: 10. CDR3 region: CASSPNRDRVVEKLFF. CDR3 in DNA: TGTGCCAGCTCACCGAACCGGGACAGGGTCGTGGAAAAACTGTTTTTT.

Ten or more counts support this clonotype. V and J are TRBV2 and TRBJ2-7; D remains unclear. Germline CDR1 is SNHLY and CDR2 is FYNNEI. The ends were cut back, 5 bases at V and 0 bases at J, with 2 bases in the middle. The CDR3 is 11 amino acids. The CDR3 nucleotides are TGTGCCAGCAGTCCCTCCTACGAGCAGTACTTC. As protein: CASSPSYEQYF.

The gene calls are TRBV20-1 and TRBJ2-1; D remains unclear. CDR1 and CDR2 (germline): DFQATT, SNEGSKA (reference sequence). The CDR3 is 14 residues long. V shed 5 bases and J shed 4 bases, with 15 bases lying between them. In DNA form, the CDR3 reads TGCAGTGCTCCCCGGGCCCTATCGTACAATGAGCAGTTCTTC. Protein product: CSAPRALSYNEQFF.